This TCR beta chain was captured in a study of CD8 T cells in ankylosing spondylitis. General observations from the study: Significant enrichment of disease-linked clones was reported in matched ankylosing spondylitis synovial fluid. What seemed typical of ankylosing spondylitis blood was a TCR beta motif built from about eight highly homologous variants.

The CDR3 extends over 12 amino acids. Trimming took off 5 bases at V and 3 bases at J, with 5 bases between the two ends. About this clonotype itself: Antigen: not known.

TCR beta libraries were made by quantitative 5'-RACE with molecular barcodes. In TCRdb, the 5' RACE reads were re-called with MiXCR into one record per CDR3 protein. The sample lists 250,000 to 350,000 distinct CDR3 sequences, less than 25% occurring once. This chain uses TRBV12-3 or TRBV12-4 with TRBJ1-3; no definite D call. Sequences were obtained from blood, either unsorted or a sorted T cell fraction (not recorded which). This clonotype was sampled from a female donor with ankylosing spondylitis or in good health (not recorded which). CDR3 amino acids: CASSRSGNTIYF. CDR3 DNA: TGTGCCAGCAGTAGGAGTGGAAACACCATATATTTT.